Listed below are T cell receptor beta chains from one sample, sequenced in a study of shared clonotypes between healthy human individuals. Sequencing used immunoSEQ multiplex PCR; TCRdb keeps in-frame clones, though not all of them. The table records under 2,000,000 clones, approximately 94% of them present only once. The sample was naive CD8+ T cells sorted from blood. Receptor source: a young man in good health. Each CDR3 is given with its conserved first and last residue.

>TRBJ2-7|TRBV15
CATSRDRESSSYEQYF
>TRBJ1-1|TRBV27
CASSFWDGAEAFF
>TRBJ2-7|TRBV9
CASSVGVLGRYEQYF
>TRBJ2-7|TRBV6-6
CASSYASGSGYEQYF
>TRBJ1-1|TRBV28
CASAISTEAFF
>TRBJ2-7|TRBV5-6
CASSLGVNEQYF
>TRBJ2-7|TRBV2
CASSDWDDLHEQYF
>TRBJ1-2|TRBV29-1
CSVEDSFYGYTF
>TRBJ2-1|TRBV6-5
CASRPMTGYNEQFF
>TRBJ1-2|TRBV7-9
CASSPALDFGYTF
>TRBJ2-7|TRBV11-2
CASSSSPGETYEQYF
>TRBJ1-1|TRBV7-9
CASSSVLKGNTEAFF
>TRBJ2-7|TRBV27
CASSLGLEGRQQYF
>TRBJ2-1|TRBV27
CASSNPTDYNEQFF
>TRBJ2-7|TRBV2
CASSGWGRTHEQYF
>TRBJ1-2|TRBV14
CASGDALTYGYTF
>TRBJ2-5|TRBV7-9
CASSLLAGEETQYF
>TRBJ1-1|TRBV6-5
CASSYRQEGEAFF
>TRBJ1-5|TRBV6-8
CASSYGTGGTRDQPQHF
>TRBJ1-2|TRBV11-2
CASSAGTGAYGYTF
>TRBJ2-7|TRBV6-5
CASSFSAGGEQYF
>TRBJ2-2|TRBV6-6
CASSYSTERTGELFF
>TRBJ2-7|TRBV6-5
CASSYSAGSYEQYF
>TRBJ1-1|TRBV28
CASSFNMNTEAFF
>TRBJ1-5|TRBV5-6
CASSAEGGQPQHF
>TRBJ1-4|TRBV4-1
CASSGGRGEKLFF
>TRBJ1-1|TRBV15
CATETGGSGTEAFF
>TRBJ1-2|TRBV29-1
CSVNPASNYGYTF
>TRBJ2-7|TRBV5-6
CASSLGHSRDEQYF
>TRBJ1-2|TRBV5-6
CASSLGPDRVNYGYTF
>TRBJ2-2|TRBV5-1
CASSLSVTSNGELFF
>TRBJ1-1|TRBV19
CASSIDWGDQENTEAFF
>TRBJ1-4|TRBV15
CATGVEATNEKLFF
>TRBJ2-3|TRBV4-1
CASSPRLTGISTDTQYF
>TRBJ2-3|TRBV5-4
CASSLGTSGSTDTQYF
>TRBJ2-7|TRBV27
CASSFLGYEQYF
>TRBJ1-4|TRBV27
CASSLWPGNEKLFF
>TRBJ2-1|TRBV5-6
CASSPGTTYNEQFF
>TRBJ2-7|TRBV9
CASSVAPGNHEQYF
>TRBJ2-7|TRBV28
CASSTGTDTYEQYF
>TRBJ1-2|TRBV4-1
CASSLDRVNYGYTF
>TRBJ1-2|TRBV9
CASSVSQDRDNYGYTF
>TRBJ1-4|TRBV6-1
CASSAGGGGPAEKLFF
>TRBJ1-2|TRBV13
CASSLGTGSILANYGYTF
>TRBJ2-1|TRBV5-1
CASSLGQGAPVYNEQFF
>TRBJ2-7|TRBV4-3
CASSQEPGFSYEQYF
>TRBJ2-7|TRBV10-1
CASSVISRSSGTYEQYF
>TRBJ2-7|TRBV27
CASSPGASETYEQYF
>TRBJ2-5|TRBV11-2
CASSLDPRTSGSYQETQYF
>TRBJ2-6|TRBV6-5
CASSYIPFSGANVLTF
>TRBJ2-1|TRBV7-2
CASSLGVSGLYNEQFF
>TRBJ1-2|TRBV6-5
CATSSGAYNYGYTF
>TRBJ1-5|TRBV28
CASTGGVNQPQHF
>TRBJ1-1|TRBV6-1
CASSETGGAFEAFF